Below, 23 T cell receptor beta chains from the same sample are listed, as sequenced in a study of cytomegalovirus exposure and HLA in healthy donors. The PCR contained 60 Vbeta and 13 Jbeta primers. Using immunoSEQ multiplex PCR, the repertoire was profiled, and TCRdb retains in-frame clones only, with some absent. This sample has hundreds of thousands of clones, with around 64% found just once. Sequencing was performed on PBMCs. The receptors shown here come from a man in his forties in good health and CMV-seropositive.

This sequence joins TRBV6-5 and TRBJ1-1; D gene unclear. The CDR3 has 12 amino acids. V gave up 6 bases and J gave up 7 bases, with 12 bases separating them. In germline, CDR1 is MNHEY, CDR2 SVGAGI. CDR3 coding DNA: TGTGCCAGCAGCCGTTTGGGGAGTGAAGCTTTCTTT. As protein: CASSRLGSEAFF.

This chain's CDR3 is CASLDRVTYNEQFF. DNA of the CDR3: TGTGCCAGCTTAGACAGAGTTACCTACAATGAGCAGTTCTTC. The chain employs TRBV5-6 and TRBJ2-1, with D tentatively TRBD1 (5 bases). The CDR3 is 14 amino acids. The ends were cut back, 7 bases at V and 2 bases at J, with 13 bases in the middle. Germline V gene lookup returns CDR1 SGHDT and CDR2 YYEEEE.

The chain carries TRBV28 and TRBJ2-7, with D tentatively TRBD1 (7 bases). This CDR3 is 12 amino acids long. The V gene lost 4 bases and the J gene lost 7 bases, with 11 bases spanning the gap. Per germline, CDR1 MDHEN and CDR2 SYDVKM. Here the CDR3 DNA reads TGTGCCAGCAGTTACCAGGGGGGAGAGCAGTACTTC. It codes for CASSYQGGEQYF.

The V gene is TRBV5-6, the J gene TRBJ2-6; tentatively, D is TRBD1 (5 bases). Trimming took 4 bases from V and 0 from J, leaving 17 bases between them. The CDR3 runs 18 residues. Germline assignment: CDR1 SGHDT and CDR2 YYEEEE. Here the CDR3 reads CASSGAGYFFSGANVLTF. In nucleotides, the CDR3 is TGTGCCAGCAGCGGAGCAGGGTACTTCTTCTCTGGGGCCAACGTCCTGACTTTC.

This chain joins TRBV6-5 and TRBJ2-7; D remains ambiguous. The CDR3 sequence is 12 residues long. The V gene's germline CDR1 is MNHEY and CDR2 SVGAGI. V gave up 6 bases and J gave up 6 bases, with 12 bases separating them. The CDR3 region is CASSRSRSEQYF. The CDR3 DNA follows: TGTGCCAGCAGCCGCTCCAGGTCCGAGCAGTACTTC.

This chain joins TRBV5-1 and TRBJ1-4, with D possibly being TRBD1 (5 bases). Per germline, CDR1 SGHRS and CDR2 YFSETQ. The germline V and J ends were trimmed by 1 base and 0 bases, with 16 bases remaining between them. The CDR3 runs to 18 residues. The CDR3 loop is CASSLTFADSATNEKLFF. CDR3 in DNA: TGCGCCAGCAGCTTGACGTTTGCCGACAGTGCAACTAATGAAAAACTGTTTTTT.

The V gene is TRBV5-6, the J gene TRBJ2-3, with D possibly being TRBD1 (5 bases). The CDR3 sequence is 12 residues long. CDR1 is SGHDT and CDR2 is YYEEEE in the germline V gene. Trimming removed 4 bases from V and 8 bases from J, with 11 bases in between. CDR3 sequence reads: CASSLTDLTQYF. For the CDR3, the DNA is TGTGCCAGCAGCCTGACAGACCTTACGCAGTATTTT.

The CDR3 is CASSFLAGEKLFF. CDR3 sequence (DNA): TGTGCCAGCAGTTTCCTGGCCGGGGAAAAACTGTTTTTT. The genes are TRBV6-5 and TRBJ1-4; D uncertain. Germline values: CDR1 MNHEY, CDR2 SVGAGI. V lost 4 bases to trimming and J lost 8 bases, with 11 bases between them. The CDR3 extends over 13 amino acids.

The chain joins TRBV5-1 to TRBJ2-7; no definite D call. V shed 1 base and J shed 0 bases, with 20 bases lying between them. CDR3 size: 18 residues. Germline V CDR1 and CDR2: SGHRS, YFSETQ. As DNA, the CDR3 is TGCGCCAGCAGCTTGCGGCCCGGAATGCTCCCTAGCTCCTACGAGCAGTACTTC. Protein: CASSLRPGMLPSSYEQYF. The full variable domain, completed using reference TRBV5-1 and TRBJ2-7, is KAGVTQTPRYLIKTRGQQVTLSCSPISGHRSVSWYQQTPGQGLQFLFEYFSETQRNKGNFPGRFSGRQFSNSRSEMNVSTLELGDSALYLCASSLRPGMLPSSYEQYFGPGTRLTVT.

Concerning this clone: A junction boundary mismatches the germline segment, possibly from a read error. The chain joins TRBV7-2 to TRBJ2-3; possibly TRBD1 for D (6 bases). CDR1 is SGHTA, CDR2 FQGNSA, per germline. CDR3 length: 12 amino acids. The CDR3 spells CASSLRTETQYF. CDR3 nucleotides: TGTGCCAGCAGCTTGCGGACAGAGACGCAGTATTTT.

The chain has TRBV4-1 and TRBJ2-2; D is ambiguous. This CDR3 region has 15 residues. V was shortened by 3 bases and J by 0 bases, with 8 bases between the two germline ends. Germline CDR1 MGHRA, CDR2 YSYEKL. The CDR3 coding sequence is TGCGCCAGCAGCCACTCTACCGCGAACACCGGGGAGCTGTTTTTT. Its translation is CASSHSTANTGELFF.

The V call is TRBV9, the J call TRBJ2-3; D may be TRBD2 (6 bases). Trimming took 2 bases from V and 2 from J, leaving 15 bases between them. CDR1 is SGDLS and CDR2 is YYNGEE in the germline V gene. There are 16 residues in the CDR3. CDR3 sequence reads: CASSVSRDSHTDTQYF. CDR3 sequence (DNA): TGTGCCAGCAGCGTTTCGAGGGACTCCCACACAGATACGCAGTATTTT. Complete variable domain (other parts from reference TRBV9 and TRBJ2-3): DSGVTQTPKHLITATGQRVTLRCSPRSGDLSVYWYQQSLDQGLQFLIQYYNGEERAKGNILERFSAQQFPDLHSELNLSSLELGDSALYFCASSVSRDSHTDTQYFGPGTRLTVL.

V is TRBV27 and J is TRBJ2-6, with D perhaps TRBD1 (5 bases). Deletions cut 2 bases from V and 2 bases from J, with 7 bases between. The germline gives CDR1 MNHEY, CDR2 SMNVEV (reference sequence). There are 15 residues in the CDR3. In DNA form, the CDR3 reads TGTGCCAGCAGTTTACGCAGGGCTGGGGCCAACGTCCTGACTTTC. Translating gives CASSLRRAGANVLTF.

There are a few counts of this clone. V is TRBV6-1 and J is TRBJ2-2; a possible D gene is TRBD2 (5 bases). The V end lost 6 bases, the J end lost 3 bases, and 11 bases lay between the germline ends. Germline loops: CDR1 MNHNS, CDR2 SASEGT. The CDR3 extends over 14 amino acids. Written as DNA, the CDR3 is TGTGCCAGCAGGAGGGTCTCGCACACCGGGGAGCTGTTTTTT. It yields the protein CASRRVSHTGELFF.

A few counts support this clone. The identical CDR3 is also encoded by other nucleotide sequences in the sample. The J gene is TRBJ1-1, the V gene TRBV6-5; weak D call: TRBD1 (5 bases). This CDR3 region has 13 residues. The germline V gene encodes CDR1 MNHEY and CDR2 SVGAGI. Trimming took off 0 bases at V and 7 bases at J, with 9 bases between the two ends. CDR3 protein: CASSYSSGGEAFF. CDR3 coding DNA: TGTGCCAGCAGTTACTCATCGGGGGGTGAAGCTTTCTTT.

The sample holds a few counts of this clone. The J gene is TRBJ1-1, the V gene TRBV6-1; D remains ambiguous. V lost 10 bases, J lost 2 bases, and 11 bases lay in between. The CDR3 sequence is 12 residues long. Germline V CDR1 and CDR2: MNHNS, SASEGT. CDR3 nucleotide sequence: TGTGCCACCCTTCGGGATAACACTGAAGCTTTCTTT. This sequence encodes CATLRDNTEAFF.

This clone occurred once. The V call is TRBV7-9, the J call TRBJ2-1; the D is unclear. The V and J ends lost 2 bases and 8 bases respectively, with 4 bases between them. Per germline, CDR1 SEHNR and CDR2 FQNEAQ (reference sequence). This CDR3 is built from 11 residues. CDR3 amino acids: CASSLYYEQFF. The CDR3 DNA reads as TGTGCCAGCAGCTTATACTATGAGCAGTTCTTC.

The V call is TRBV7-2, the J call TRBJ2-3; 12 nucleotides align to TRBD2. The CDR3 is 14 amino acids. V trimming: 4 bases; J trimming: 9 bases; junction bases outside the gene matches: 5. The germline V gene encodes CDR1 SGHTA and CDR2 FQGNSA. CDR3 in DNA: TGTGCCAGCAGCTCTAGCGGGGGGGCGGGAACGCAGTATTTT. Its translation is CASSSSGGAGTQYF.

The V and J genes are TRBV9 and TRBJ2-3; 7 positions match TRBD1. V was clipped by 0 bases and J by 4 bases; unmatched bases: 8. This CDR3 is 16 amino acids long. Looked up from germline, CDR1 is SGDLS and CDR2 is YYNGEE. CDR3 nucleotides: TGTGCCAGCAGCGTAGATTGGACAGGCAGAGCAGATACGCAGTATTTT. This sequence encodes CASSVDWTGRADTQYF.

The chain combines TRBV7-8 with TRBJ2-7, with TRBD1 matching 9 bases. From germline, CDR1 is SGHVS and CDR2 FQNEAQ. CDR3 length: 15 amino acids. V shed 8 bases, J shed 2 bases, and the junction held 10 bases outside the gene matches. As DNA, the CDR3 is TGTGCCAGCCTACAAGGGGACAGGGTGGCCTACGAGCAGTACTTC. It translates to CASLQGDRVAYEQYF.

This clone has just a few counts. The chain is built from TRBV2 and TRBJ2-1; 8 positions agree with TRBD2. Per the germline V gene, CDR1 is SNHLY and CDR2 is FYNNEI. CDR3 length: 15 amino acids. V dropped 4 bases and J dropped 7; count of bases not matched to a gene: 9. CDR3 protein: CASSGRGGRGNEQFF. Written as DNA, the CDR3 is TGTGCCAGCAGTGGTCGGGGGGGTCGGGGGAATGAGCAGTTCTTC.

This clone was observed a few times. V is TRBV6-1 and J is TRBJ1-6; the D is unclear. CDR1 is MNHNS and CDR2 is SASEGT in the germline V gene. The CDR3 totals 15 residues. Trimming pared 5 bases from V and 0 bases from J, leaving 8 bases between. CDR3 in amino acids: CASSLGSSYNSPLHF. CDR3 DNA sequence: TGTGCCAGCAGTTTAGGGAGCTCCTATAATTCACCCCTCCACTTT.

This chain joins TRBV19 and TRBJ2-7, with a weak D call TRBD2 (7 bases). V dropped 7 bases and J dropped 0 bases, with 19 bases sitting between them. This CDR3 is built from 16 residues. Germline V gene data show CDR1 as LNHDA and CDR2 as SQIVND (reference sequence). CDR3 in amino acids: CASMGFAGANSYEQYF. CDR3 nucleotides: TGTGCCAGTATGGGGTTTGCGGGGGCAAACTCCTACGAGCAGTACTTC. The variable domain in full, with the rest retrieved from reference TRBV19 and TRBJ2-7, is DGGITQSPKYLFRKEGQNVTLSCEQNLNHDAMYWYRQDPGQGLRLIYYSQIVNDFQKGDIAEGYSVSREKKESFPLTVTSAQKNPTAFYLCASMGFAGANSYEQYFGPGTRLTVT.